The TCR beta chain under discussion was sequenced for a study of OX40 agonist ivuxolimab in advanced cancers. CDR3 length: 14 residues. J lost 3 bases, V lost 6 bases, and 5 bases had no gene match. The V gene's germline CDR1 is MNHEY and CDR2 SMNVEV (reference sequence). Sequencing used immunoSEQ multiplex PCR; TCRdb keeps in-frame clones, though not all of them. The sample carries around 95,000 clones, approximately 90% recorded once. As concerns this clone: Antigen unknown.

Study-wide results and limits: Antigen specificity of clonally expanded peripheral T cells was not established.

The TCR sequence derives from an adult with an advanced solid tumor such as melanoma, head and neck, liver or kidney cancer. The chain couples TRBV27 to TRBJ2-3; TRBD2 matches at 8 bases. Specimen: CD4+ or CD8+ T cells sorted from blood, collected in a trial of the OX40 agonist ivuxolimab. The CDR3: CASRQAGETDTQYF. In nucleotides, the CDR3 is TGTGCCAGCAGACAAGCGGGAGAAACAGATACGCAGTATTTT.